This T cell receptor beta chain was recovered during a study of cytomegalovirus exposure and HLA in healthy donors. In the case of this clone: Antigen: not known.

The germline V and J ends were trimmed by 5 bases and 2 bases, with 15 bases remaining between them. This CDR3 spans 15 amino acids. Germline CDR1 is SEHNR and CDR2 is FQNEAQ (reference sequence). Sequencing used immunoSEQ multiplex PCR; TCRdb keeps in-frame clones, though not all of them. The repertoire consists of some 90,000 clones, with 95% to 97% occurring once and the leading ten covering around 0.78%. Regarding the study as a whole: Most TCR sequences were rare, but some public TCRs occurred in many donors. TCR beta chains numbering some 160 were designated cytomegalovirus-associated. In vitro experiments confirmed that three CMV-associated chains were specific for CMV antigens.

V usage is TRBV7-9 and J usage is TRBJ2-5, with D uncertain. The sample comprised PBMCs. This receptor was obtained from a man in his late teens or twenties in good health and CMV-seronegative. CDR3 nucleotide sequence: TGTGCCAGCAGCCCCCACCGGTCGTCGCAAGAGACCCAGTACTTC. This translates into CASSPHRSSQETQYF.